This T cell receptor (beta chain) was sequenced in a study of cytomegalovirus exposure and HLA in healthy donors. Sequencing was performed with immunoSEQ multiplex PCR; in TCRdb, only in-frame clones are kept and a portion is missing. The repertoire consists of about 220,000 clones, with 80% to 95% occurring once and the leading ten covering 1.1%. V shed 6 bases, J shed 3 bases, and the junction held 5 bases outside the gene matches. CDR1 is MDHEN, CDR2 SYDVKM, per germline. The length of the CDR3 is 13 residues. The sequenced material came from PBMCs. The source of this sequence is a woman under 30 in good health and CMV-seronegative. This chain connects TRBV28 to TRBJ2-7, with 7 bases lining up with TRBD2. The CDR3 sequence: CASSWTSNYEQYF. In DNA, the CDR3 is TGTGCCAGCAGCTGGACTAGTAACTACGAGCAGTACTTC.